A selection of T cell receptor beta chains follows, all from one sample in a study of T cells in Graves' hyperthyroidism and ophthalmopathy. MiXCR, applied by TCRdb to the multiplex PCR reads, yields one record per CDR3 protein. Of about 680,000 distinct CDR3 sequences detected, approximately 40% appear once; the ten largest clones hold approximately 31%. The sample taken for sequencing was blood. These receptors were taken from a woman aged 40 to 49 with Graves' hyperthyroidism. Both conserved end residues are part of each CDR3. Each record gives: D gene, V gene, J gene, clone size, CDR3 protein, CDR3 DNA. A D gene is named only where the DNA matches it firmly. Clone size, where shown, is once, few, many, or a class for clones that have expanded.

d_gene: TRBD1
v_gene: TRBV20-1
j_gene: TRBJ1-5
abundance: few
CDR3aa: CSAIGQDAFNQPQHF
CDR3nt: TGCAGTGCTATAGGACAGGATGCGTTCAATCAGCCCCAGCATTTT

d_gene: TRBD1
v_gene: TRBV20-1
j_gene: TRBJ1-4
abundance: many
CDR3aa: CSARGTGGEKLFF
CDR3nt: TGCAGTGCTAGGGGGACAGGGGGTGAAAAACTGTTTTTT

d_gene: NA
v_gene: TRBV5-6
j_gene: TRBJ2-7
abundance: NA
CDR3aa: CASSFVGQNEQYF
CDR3nt: TGTGCCAGCAGCTTTGTGGGACAAAACGAGCAGTACTTC

d_gene: NA
v_gene: TRBV6-6
j_gene: TRBJ1-2
abundance: many
CDR3aa: CASSLTESGYTF
CDR3nt: TGTGCCAGCAGTTTAACGGAGTCTGGCTACACCTTC

d_gene: NA
v_gene: TRBV2
j_gene: TRBJ2-1
abundance: NA
CDR3aa: CASSEPETSGNEQFF
CDR3nt: TGTGCCAGCAGTGAACCGGAGACGTCGGGCAATGAGCAGTTCTTC

d_gene: TRBD1
v_gene: TRBV5-5
j_gene: TRBJ1-5
abundance: few
CDR3aa: CASSISRDRRNQPQHF
CDR3nt: TGTGCCAGCAGCATAAGCCGGGACAGGCGAAATCAGCCCCAGCATTTT

d_gene: TRBD2
v_gene: TRBV20-1
j_gene: TRBJ2-2
abundance: NA
CDR3aa: CSARVKVVLSSGVTGELFF
CDR3nt: TGCAGTGCTAGAGTTAAGGTCGTTCTGTCTAGCGGGGTCACCGGGGAGCTGTTTTTT

d_gene: TRBD2
v_gene: TRBV7-6
j_gene: TRBJ2-7
abundance: NA
CDR3aa: CASSSGGGMHEQYF
CDR3nt: TGTGCCAGCAGCTCAGGCGGGGGGATGCACGAGCAGTACTTC

d_gene: NA
v_gene: TRBV11-3
j_gene: TRBJ2-7
abundance: NA
CDR3aa: CASSLAPGLIYEQYF
CDR3nt: TGTGCCAGCAGCTTAGCCCCGGGACTTATCTACGAGCAGTACTTC

d_gene: TRBD1
v_gene: TRBV19
j_gene: TRBJ1-2
abundance: many
CDR3aa: CASRSLDREAGYTF
CDR3nt: TGTGCCAGCCGATCCTTGGACAGGGAAGCTGGCTACACCTTC

d_gene: TRBD2
v_gene: TRBV9
j_gene: TRBJ2-7
abundance: many
CDR3aa: CASSVGDSGVYEQYF
CDR3nt: TGTGCCAGCAGCGTAGGGGATAGCGGGGTCTACGAGCAGTACTTC

d_gene: NA
v_gene: TRBV10-2
j_gene: TRBJ1-2
abundance: NA
CDR3aa: CASSEVGRSNYGYTF
CDR3nt: TGCGCCAGCAGTGAAGTCGGACGCTCTAACTATGGCTACACCTTC

d_gene: NA
v_gene: TRBV14
j_gene: TRBJ2-6
abundance: few
CDR3aa: CASSPLRDRTLSGANVLTF
CDR3nt: TGTGCCAGCAGCCCCCTAAGGGACCGAACCCTCTCTGGGGCCAACGTCCTGACTTTC

d_gene: TRBD1
v_gene: TRBV4-1
j_gene: TRBJ1-3
abundance: NA
CDR3aa: CASSPDPLRQGVGNTIYF
CDR3nt: TGTGCCAGCAGCCCTGACCCATTAAGACAGGGAGTCGGAAACACCATATATTTT

d_gene: NA
v_gene: TRBV2
j_gene: TRBJ2-1
abundance: many
CDR3aa: CASMGGLWGVSNEQFF
CDR3nt: TGTGCCAGCATGGGGGGATTGTGGGGGGTATCGAATGAGCAGTTCTTC

d_gene: NA
v_gene: TRBV25-1
j_gene: TRBJ2-1
abundance: NA
CDR3aa: CASSDENEQFF
CDR3nt: TGTGCCAGCAGCGATGAAAATGAGCAGTTCTTC

d_gene: NA
v_gene: TRBV27
j_gene: TRBJ1-5
abundance: few
CDR3aa: CASGRSQPQHF
CDR3nt: TGTGCCAGCGGGCGGAGTCAGCCCCAGCATTTT

d_gene: TRBD2
v_gene: TRBV10-3
j_gene: TRBJ2-3
abundance: once
CDR3aa: CATSQREFTDTQYF
CDR3nt: TGTGCCACCTCTCAGCGGGAGTTCACAGATACGCAGTATTTT

d_gene: NA
v_gene: TRBV29-1
j_gene: TRBJ1-1
abundance: many
CDR3aa: CSTRQENTEAFF
CDR3nt: TGCAGCACCCGACAGGAGAACACTGAAGCTTTCTTT

d_gene: NA
v_gene: TRBV10-3
j_gene: TRBJ2-5
abundance: NA
CDR3aa: CAILGAAGGTRETQYF
CDR3nt: TGTGCCATCCTGGGCGCCGCTGGGGGGACGAGAGAGACCCAGTACTTC

d_gene: NA
v_gene: TRBV29-1
j_gene: TRBJ1-1
abundance: many
CDR3aa: CSVEGRLNTEAFF
CDR3nt: TGCAGCGTTGAAGGGAGGCTGAACACTGAAGCTTTCTTT

d_gene: NA
v_gene: TRBV6-2/TRBV6-3
j_gene: TRBJ1-2
abundance: few
CDR3aa: CASSYQGASPNGYTF
CDR3nt: TGTGCCAGCAGTTACCAGGGCGCTTCACCGAATGGCTACACCTTC

d_gene: NA
v_gene: TRBV28
j_gene: TRBJ2-6
abundance: many
CDR3aa: CASRTGSSGLTF
CDR3nt: TGTGCCAGCAGGACGGGCTCCTCGGGCCTGACTTTC

d_gene: NA
v_gene: TRBV10-3
j_gene: TRBJ2-7
abundance: NA
CDR3aa: CASTNTGSPYEQYF
CDR3nt: TGTGCCAGCACCAATACAGGAAGCCCCTACGAGCAGTACTTC

d_gene: TRBD1
v_gene: TRBV7-2
j_gene: TRBJ1-5
abundance: many
CDR3aa: CASSLDWTGHQPQHF
CDR3nt: TGTGCCAGCAGCCTCGATTGGACAGGGCACCAGCCCCAGCATTTT

d_gene: TRBD2
v_gene: TRBV12-3/TRBV12-4
j_gene: TRBJ2-2
abundance: NA
CDR3aa: CASSAGTSGNTGELFF
CDR3nt: TGTGCCAGCAGCGCTGGGACTAGCGGGAACACCGGGGAGCTGTTTTTT

d_gene: TRBD1
v_gene: TRBV7-2
j_gene: TRBJ2-7
abundance: many
CDR3aa: CASSPRQGLSSYEQYF
CDR3nt: TGTGCCAGCAGCCCTAGACAGGGCCTATCCTCCTACGAGCAGTACTTC

d_gene: NA
v_gene: TRBV5-1
j_gene: TRBJ2-7
abundance: few
CDR3aa: CASSSGEEGPYEQYF
CDR3nt: TGCGCCAGCAGCTCAGGGGAGGAGGGGCCCTACGAGCAGTACTTC

d_gene: NA
v_gene: TRBV6-1
j_gene: TRBJ1-4
abundance: many
CDR3aa: CASSESSTRLFF
CDR3nt: TGTGCCAGCAGTGAGAGTTCAACCAGACTGTTTTTT

d_gene: TRBD2
v_gene: TRBV6-2/TRBV6-3
j_gene: TRBJ2-5
abundance: NA
CDR3aa: CAGRSVGSSGSETQYF
CDR3nt: TGTGCCGGCCGGAGCGTTGGATCTAGCGGGAGTGAGACCCAGTACTTC

d_gene: NA
v_gene: TRBV7-9
j_gene: TRBJ1-2
abundance: many
CDR3aa: CASSGSSGGYTF
CDR3nt: TGTGCCAGCAGCGGGAGTAGCGGTGGCTACACCTTC

d_gene: NA
v_gene: TRBV6-1
j_gene: TRBJ2-7
abundance: NA
CDR3aa: CASNQQYEQYF
CDR3nt: TGTGCCAGCAATCAACAATACGAGCAGTACTTC

d_gene: NA
v_gene: TRBV4-1
j_gene: TRBJ2-6
abundance: few
CDR3aa: CASSQGIGANVLTF
CDR3nt: TGCGCCAGCAGCCAAGGTATAGGGGCCAACGTCCTGACTTTC

d_gene: NA
v_gene: TRBV15
j_gene: TRBJ2-2
abundance: many
CDR3aa: CATNTQYTGELFF
CDR3nt: TGTGCCACCAACACTCAGTACACCGGGGAGCTGTTTTTT

d_gene: NA
v_gene: TRBV6-5
j_gene: TRBJ1-4
abundance: many
CDR3aa: CASSTLQGMGGEKLFF
CDR3nt: TGTGCCAGCAGCACCCTCCAGGGTATGGGTGGTGAAAAACTGTTTTTT

d_gene: TRBD1
v_gene: TRBV7-3
j_gene: TRBJ1-1
abundance: few
CDR3aa: CASSYNRGDTEAFF
CDR3nt: TGTGCCAGCAGTTACAACAGGGGGGACACTGAAGCTTTCTTT

d_gene: TRBD1
v_gene: TRBV20-1
j_gene: TRBJ2-7
abundance: NA
CDR3aa: CSAPGTGDEQYF
CDR3nt: TGCAGTGCTCCCGGGACAGGGGACGAGCAGTACTTC

d_gene: NA
v_gene: TRBV7-2
j_gene: TRBJ2-7
abundance: few
CDR3aa: CASDGSSYEQYF
CDR3nt: TGTGCCAGCGACGGGTCCTCCTACGAGCAGTACTTC

d_gene: NA
v_gene: TRBV7-9
j_gene: TRBJ2-5
abundance: many
CDR3aa: CASSLYGEETQYF
CDR3nt: TGTGCCAGCAGCTTATACGGGGAAGAGACCCAGTACTTC

d_gene: NA
v_gene: TRBV4-1
j_gene: TRBJ2-7
abundance: few
CDR3aa: CASSPADWGNYEQYF
CDR3nt: TGCGCCAGCAGCCCAGCGGACTGGGGGAACTACGAGCAGTACTTC

d_gene: NA
v_gene: TRBV27
j_gene: TRBJ1-6
abundance: NA
CDR3aa: CASREFSYNSPLHF
CDR3nt: TGTGCCAGCAGGGAGTTTTCCTATAATTCACCCCTCCACTTT

d_gene: TRBD1
v_gene: TRBV6-1
j_gene: TRBJ1-5
abundance: few
CDR3aa: CASSPGQGVHQPQHF
CDR3nt: TGTGCCAGCAGCCCGGGACAGGGGGTTCATCAGCCCCAGCATTTT

d_gene: TRBD1
v_gene: TRBV28
j_gene: TRBJ2-7
abundance: NA
CDR3aa: CASSRGQGLSYEQYF
CDR3nt: TGTGCCAGCAGTCGCGGACAGGGCCTCTCCTACGAGCAGTACTTC

d_gene: TRBD2
v_gene: TRBV2
j_gene: TRBJ2-7
abundance: many
CDR3aa: CASRVEASGTYEQYF
CDR3nt: TGTGCCAGCCGGGTGGAGGCTAGCGGGACCTACGAGCAGTACTTC

d_gene: TRBD1
v_gene: TRBV6-6
j_gene: TRBJ1-2
abundance: NA
CDR3aa: CASSFAQGEVYGYTF
CDR3nt: TGTGCCAGCAGTTTTGCACAGGGGGAAGTCTATGGCTACACCTTC

d_gene: NA
v_gene: TRBV7-9
j_gene: TRBJ2-5
abundance: many
CDR3aa: CASSLGRADRETQYF
CDR3nt: TGTGCCAGCAGCTTAGGAAGGGCCGACAGGGAGACCCAGTACTTC

d_gene: TRBD2
v_gene: TRBV4-3
j_gene: TRBJ2-5
abundance: NA
CDR3aa: CASSQEASGGETQYF
CDR3nt: TGCGCCAGCAGCCAAGAGGCTAGCGGGGGAGAGACCCAGTACTTC

d_gene: TRBD1
v_gene: TRBV29-1
j_gene: TRBJ1-2
abundance: NA
CDR3aa: CSVPREGAIYGYTF
CDR3nt: TGCAGCGTCCCGAGAGAGGGGGCGATCTATGGCTACACCTTC

d_gene: NA
v_gene: TRBV7-2
j_gene: TRBJ2-7
abundance: many
CDR3aa: CASSLENGYEQYF
CDR3nt: TGTGCCAGCAGCTTAGAAAACGGCTACGAGCAGTACTTC

d_gene: NA
v_gene: TRBV29-1
j_gene: TRBJ2-3
abundance: few
CDR3aa: CSAATAPDTQYF
CDR3nt: TGCAGCGCAGCTACTGCACCAGATACGCAGTATTTT

d_gene: TRBD1
v_gene: TRBV19
j_gene: TRBJ1-3
abundance: few
CDR3aa: CASSMGDRVLWNTIYF
CDR3nt: TGTGCCAGTAGTATGGGAGACAGGGTTCTATGGAACACCATATATTTT

d_gene: NA
v_gene: TRBV7-2
j_gene: TRBJ2-6
abundance: NA
CDR3aa: CASSFGGTNKRFGANVLTF
CDR3nt: TGTGCCAGCAGCTTTGGCGGGACAAACAAACGGTTTGGGGCCAACGTCCTGACTTTC

d_gene: NA
v_gene: TRBV4-3
j_gene: TRBJ2-3
abundance: NA
CDR3aa: CASSHPFPSGTDTQYF
CDR3nt: TGCGCCAGCAGCCATCCTTTCCCCTCGGGCACAGATACGCAGTATTTT

d_gene: NA
v_gene: TRBV13
j_gene: TRBJ1-4
abundance: many
CDR3aa: CASSVASGTNEKLFF
CDR3nt: TGTGCCAGCAGTGTGGCGAGTGGCACTAATGAAAAACTGTTTTTT

d_gene: NA
v_gene: TRBV6-2/TRBV6-3
j_gene: TRBJ1-5
abundance: many
CDR3aa: CASSLYPGRNQPQHF
CDR3nt: TGTGCCAGCAGTCTTTACCCGGGGCGCAATCAGCCCCAGCATTTT